The 19 T cell receptor beta chains below were found in one sample sequenced in a study of T cell responses to AZD1222 COVID-19 vaccine (dated by TCRdb to the early 2020s). The time point label of this sample denotes: about 28 days (+/-7) after the second vaccine dose. Libraries came from the immunoSEQ multiplex PCR assay. TCRdb's version of the immuneACCESS table is confined to in-frame rearrangements and falls short of the full clone set. An unresolved V gene accounts for under half of the shortfall where checked; the remainder is of unknown origin. For this sample the table gives about 150,000 clones, of which 90% were detected only once. The ten largest clones add up to approximately 6.2% of the sample. The starting material was peripheral blood, obtained 28 days after the second AZD1222 dose. The receptors stem from an adult who received the AZD1222 COVID-19 vaccine.

The rearrangement uses TRBV18 and TRBJ2-5; 7 bases are a match to TRBD2. The CDR3 length is 16 residues. The V gene end was trimmed by 3 bases and the J gene end by 2 bases; junction bases not matched to a gene: 9. The V gene's germline CDR1 is KGHSH and CDR2 LQKENI. CDR3 sequence (DNA): TGTGCCAGCTCACCCCAACCCTCTAGCGGTCAAGAGACCCAGTACTTC. Translated: CASSPQPSSGQETQYF.

The chain couples TRBV5-1 to TRBJ2-2; 12 positions match TRBD2. CDR1 is SGHRS and CDR2 is YFSETQ in the germline V gene. The CDR3 extends over 16 amino acids. The junction had 2 bases not matched to a gene; V was cut back by 0 bases and J by 5 bases. CDR3 amino acids: CASSLALAGGTGELFF. The DNA of the CDR3 is TGCGCCAGCAGCTTGGCACTAGCGGGGGGAACCGGGGAGCTGTTTTTT.

The V gene is TRBV6-5, the J gene TRBJ1-5, with TRBD1 as a possible D gene (6 bases). Per germline, CDR1 MNHEY and CDR2 SVGAGI. The CDR3 extends over 14 amino acids. The V gene lost 6 bases and the J gene lost 2 bases, with 11 bases spanning the gap. This chain's CDR3 is CASRSGVGNQPQHF. The CDR3, as DNA: TGTGCCAGCAGGTCAGGGGTCGGCAATCAGCCCCAGCATTTT.

The rearrangement joins TRBV28 to TRBJ1-5; 10 positions agree with TRBD1. The CDR3 has 15 residues. The ends lost 6 bases at V and 5 bases at J; junction bases unmatched: 7. Germline V CDR1 and CDR2: MDHEN, SYDVKM. CDR3 nucleotide sequence: TGTGCCAGCAGCGAAATCGGGACAGGGGATCAGCCCCAGCATTTT. This codes for CASSEIGTGDQPQHF. The full variable domain, completed using reference TRBV28 and TRBJ1-5, is DVKVTQSSRYLVKRTGEKVFLECVQDMDHENMFWYRQDPGLGLRLIYFSYDVKMKEKGDIPEGYSVSREKKERFSLILESASTNQTSMYLCASSEIGTGDQPQHFGDGTRLSIL.

The rearrangement uses TRBV4-1 and TRBJ2-6; 9 bases map to TRBD1. Per germline, CDR1 MGHRA and CDR2 YSYEKL. Losses at the gene ends were 4 bases for V and 2 bases for J; bases not matched to a gene: 9. This CDR3 contains 18 residues. This CDR3 is CASSPGQGSSTGANVLTF. The CDR3 DNA reads as TGCGCCAGCAGCCCAGGACAGGGGAGCTCCACTGGGGCCAACGTCCTGACTTTC.

In this sample, this clone turned up once. The rearrangement uses TRBV3-1 (or the pseudogene TRBV3-2) and TRBJ1-4; no firm D call. V was pared by 1 base and J by 0 bases, with 9 bases between. The CDR3 runs 16 residues. CDR1 is LGHDT, CDR2 YNNKEL, per germline (reference sequence). The CDR3 spells CASSQGALTTNEKLFF. CDR3 DNA: TGTGCCAGCAGCCAAGGGGCACTCACAACTAATGAAAAACTGTTTTTT.

The chain employs TRBV10-3 and TRBJ2-7; D may be TRBD1 (7 bases). The CDR3 consists of 14 residues. Trimming left V 3 bases short and J 4 bases short, with 13 bases between. CDR1 and CDR2 from the germline V gene are ENHRY and SYGVKD. DNA of the CDR3: TGTGCCATCAGTGATGGCAGGGGGGTTTACGAGCAGTACTTC. Translated, it gives CAISDGRGVYEQYF.

Turning to this clone: Other DNA sequences in the sample encode the same CDR3. The J gene is TRBJ1-2, the V gene TRBV3-1 (or the pseudogene TRBV3-2); perhaps TRBD1 as D (5 bases). Trimming pared 3 bases from V and 2 bases from J, leaving 16 bases between. CDR1 LGHDT and CDR2 YNNKEL come from the germline V gene (reference sequence). This CDR3 is 16 amino acids long. CDR3 sequence: CASSQVGTGRNYGYTF. In DNA, the CDR3 is TGTGCCAGCAGCCAGGTGGGAACAGGCAGGAACTATGGCTACACCTTC.

The J gene is TRBJ2-2, the V gene TRBV4-3, with 8 bases aligning to TRBD2. CDR1 LGHNA and CDR2 YSLEER come from the germline V gene. The CDR3 has 16 amino acids. J was trimmed by 4 bases and V by 0 bases; bases with no gene match: 4. The DNA of the CDR3 is TGCGCCAGCAGCCAAGATCAGGGGACTAGCACCGGGGAGCTGTTTTTT. This sequence encodes CASSQDQGTSTGELFF.

Only a few counts were recorded for this clone. V gene TRBV3-1 (or the pseudogene TRBV3-2) combines with J gene TRBJ1-4, with D uncertain. CDR3 length: 13 amino acids. Looked up from germline, CDR1 is LGHDT and CDR2 is YNNKEL (reference sequence). Trimming shortened V by 2 bases and J by 2 bases, and 3 bases separated the two germline ends. The CDR3 bases are TGTGCCAGCAGCCAAAGGACTAATGAAAAACTGTTTTTT. Amino acids: CASSQRTNEKLFF.

In this sample, this clone turned up once. The chain links TRBV2 to TRBJ1-4, with 7 bases aligning to TRBD1. The CDR3 covers 14 residues. Germline V gives CDR1 SNHLY, CDR2 FYNNEI. Losses at the gene ends were 6 bases for V and 4 bases for J; bases not matched to a gene: 5. The CDR3 DNA sequence: TGTGCCAGCAGGCAGACAGGGTTTAATGAAAAACTGTTTTTT. Its translation: CASRQTGFNEKLFF.

This chain uses TRBV7-6 with TRBJ1-2; D not certain. CDR1 is SGHVS, CDR2 FNYEAQ, per germline. V was clipped by 1 base and J by 7 bases, with 10 bases between them. The CDR3 has 13 amino acids. The CDR3 nucleotides read TGTGCCAGCAGCTTAGTATCACGGGTTGGCTACACCTTC. Its translation: CASSLVSRVGYTF.

This clone was seen only once. The V gene is TRBV2, the J gene TRBJ2-5; 14 bases map to TRBD2. V was clipped by 6 bases and J by 3 bases; unmatched bases: 3. The CDR3 has 15 residues. CDR1 and CDR2 (germline): SNHLY, FYNNEI. The CDR3 here is CASRRLAGGEETQYF. The CDR3 nucleotides read TGTGCCAGCAGAAGACTAGCGGGAGGGGAAGAGACCCAGTACTTC.

This clone appeared once. This rearrangement joins TRBV7-8 to TRBJ2-5, with D perhaps matching TRBD1 or TRBD2 (5 bases each). The germline V gene has CDR1 SGHVS and CDR2 FQNEAQ. This CDR3 comprises 15 residues. Trimming took 6 bases from V and 2 from J, leaving 16 bases between them. CDR3 nucleotides: TGTGCCAGCAGTAACCGAGGGGCAAGACAAGAGACCCAGTACTTC. This translates into CASSNRGARQETQYF.

V usage is TRBV6-4 and J usage is TRBJ1-2; D is possibly TRBD1 (5 bases). Germline CDR1 and CDR2: MRHNA and SNTAGT. The CDR3 sequence is 15 residues long. The ends were cut back, 2 bases at V and 4 bases at J, with 14 bases in the middle. This CDR3 reads CASSDPTEGTYGYTF. DNA of the CDR3: TGTGCCAGCAGTGACCCCACGGAAGGGACCTATGGCTACACCTTC.

This chain's CDR3 is CSVDTGYAGANVLTF. The DNA for the CDR3 is TGCAGCGTTGATACAGGTTACGCTGGGGCCAACGTCCTGACTTTC. The rearrangement uses TRBV29-1 and TRBJ2-6; D is perhaps TRBD1 (5 bases). The V and J ends lost 3 bases and 2 bases respectively, with 11 bases between them. This CDR3 region has 15 residues. CDR1 and CDR2 from the germline V gene are SQVTM and ANQGSEA.

J is TRBJ2-1 and V is TRBV5-4, with 12 bases fitting TRBD2. CDR3 length: 17 residues. CDR1 is SGHNT and CDR2 is YYREEE in the germline V gene (reference sequence). Unmatched junction bases numbered 6, after V lost 1 base and J lost 4 bases. Here the CDR3 reads CASSLSRTSGGYNEQFF. CDR3 sequence (DNA): TGTGCCAGCAGCTTGAGTCGTACTAGCGGGGGGTACAATGAGCAGTTCTTC. The full variable domain, in which reference TRBV5-4 and TRBJ2-1 provide the parts outside the CDR3, is ETGVTQSPTHLIKTRGQQVTLRCSSQSGHNTVSWYQQALGQGPQFIFQYYREEENGRGNFPPRFSGLQFPNYSSELNVNALELDDSALYLCASSLSRTSGGYNEQFFGPGTRLTVL.

This clone is a singleton in its sample. This chain links TRBV2 with TRBJ1-5, with D unclear. Trimming removed 2 bases from V and 4 bases from J, with 9 bases in between. The germline V gene has CDR1 SNHLY and CDR2 FYNNEI. There are 14 residues in the CDR3. Here the CDR3 DNA reads TGTGCCAGCAGTGAACAGGCTTGGAATCAGCCCCAGCATTTT. The encoded protein is CASSEQAWNQPQHF.

This chain links TRBV4-3 with TRBJ1-2; D remains unclear. CDR1 and CDR2 from the germline V gene are LGHNA and YSLEER. There are 11 residues in the CDR3. Trimming shortened V by 6 bases and J by 6 bases, and 8 bases separated the two germline ends. The CDR3 DNA reads as TGCGCCAGCAGGAGGGTCGATGGCTACACCTTC. Protein sequence: CASRRVDGYTF.